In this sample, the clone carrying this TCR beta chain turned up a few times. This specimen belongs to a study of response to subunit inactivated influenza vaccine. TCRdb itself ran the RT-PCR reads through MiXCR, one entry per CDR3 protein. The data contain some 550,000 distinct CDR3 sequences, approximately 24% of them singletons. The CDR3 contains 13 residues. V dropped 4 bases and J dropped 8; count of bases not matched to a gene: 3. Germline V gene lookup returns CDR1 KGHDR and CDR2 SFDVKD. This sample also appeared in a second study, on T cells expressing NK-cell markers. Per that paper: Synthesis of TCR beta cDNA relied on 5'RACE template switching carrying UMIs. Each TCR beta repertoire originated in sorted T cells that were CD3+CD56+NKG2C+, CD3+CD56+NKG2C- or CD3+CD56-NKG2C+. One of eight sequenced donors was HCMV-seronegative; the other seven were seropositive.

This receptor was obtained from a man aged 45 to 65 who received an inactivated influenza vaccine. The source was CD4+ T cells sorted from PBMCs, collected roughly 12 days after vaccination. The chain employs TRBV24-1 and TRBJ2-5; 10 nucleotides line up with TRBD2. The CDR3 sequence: CATSEASGSTQYF. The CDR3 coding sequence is TGTGCCACCAGTGAGGCTAGCGGGAGTACCCAGTACTTC.